This section outlines one T cell receptor (beta chain) sequence together with its context. Its target is unknown. This CDR3 is 13 amino acids long. From germline, CDR1 is LGHDT and CDR2 YNNKEL (reference sequence). Deletions cut 4 bases from V and 2 bases from J, with 6 bases between. These data originate in a study of T cell responses to AZD1222 COVID-19 vaccine. Findings and caveats of the study: Mostly white British, mostly female donors; authors suggested clonal diversity may be underestimated. All repertoire sampling was performed exclusively after the peak T cell response. As reported, nearly half of all spike-specific TCRs target variant regions that are unmutated. The CD4 TCRs associated with vaccination extended across spike and predominated at 160-218 and 743-854.

Profiled with immunoSEQ multiplex PCR; TCRdb holds only in-frame clones, not every one. The repertoire has 150,000 to 250,000 clones, approximately 93% of them found once; the top ten carry approximately 1%. The sequence was obtained from an adult who received the AZD1222 COVID-19 vaccine. The source was peripheral blood, collected 28 days after the second AZD1222 dose. This chain joins TRBV3-1 (or the pseudogene TRBV3-2) and TRBJ1-3; D ambiguous. As DNA, the CDR3 is TGTGCCAGCAGCCGGTCGGCTGGAAACACCATATATTTT. Protein: CASSRSAGNTIYF.